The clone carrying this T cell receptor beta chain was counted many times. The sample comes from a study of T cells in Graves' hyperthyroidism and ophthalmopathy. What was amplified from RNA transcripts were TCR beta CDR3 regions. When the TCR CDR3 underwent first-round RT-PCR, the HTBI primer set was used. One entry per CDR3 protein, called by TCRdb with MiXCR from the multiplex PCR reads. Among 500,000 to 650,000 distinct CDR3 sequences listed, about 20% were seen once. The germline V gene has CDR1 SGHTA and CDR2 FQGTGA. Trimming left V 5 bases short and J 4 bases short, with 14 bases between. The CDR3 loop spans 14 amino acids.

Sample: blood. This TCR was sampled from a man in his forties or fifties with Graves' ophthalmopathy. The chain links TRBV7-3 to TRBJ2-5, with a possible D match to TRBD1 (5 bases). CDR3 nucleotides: TGTGCCAGCAGCGCCAACGGACAAACAGAGACCCAGTACTTC. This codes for CASSANGQTETQYF.